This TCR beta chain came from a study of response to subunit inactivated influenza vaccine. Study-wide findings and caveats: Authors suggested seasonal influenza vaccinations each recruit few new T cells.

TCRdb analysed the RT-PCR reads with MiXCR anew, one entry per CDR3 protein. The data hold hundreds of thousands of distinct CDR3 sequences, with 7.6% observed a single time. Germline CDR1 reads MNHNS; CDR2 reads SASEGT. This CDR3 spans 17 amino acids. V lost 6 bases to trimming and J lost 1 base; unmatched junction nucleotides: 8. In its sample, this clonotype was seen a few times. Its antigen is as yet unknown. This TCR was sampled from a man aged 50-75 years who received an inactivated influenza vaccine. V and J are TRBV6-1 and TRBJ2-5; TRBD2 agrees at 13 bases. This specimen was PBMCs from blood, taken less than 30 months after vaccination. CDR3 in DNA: TGTGCCAGCAGCCGCTCCGGGACTAGCGGGATCCAAGAGACCCAGTACTTC. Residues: CASSRSGTSGIQETQYF.